These 20 T cell receptor beta chains were all obtained from the same sample, sequenced in a study of blood T cells in healthy people across ages. Together with a sample-barcoded 5' primer, a J-beta primer mix was included in a second PCR lasting about 7 to 11 cycles. TCRdb fed the 5' RACE reads into MiXCR, producing one record per CDR3 protein. The table has 1.5 million to 2 million distinct CDR3 sequences, 30% to 35% seen once. Sequenced sample: blood. The receptors were sampled from a woman aged 25 to 39 in good health.

Note on this clonotype: A much larger clone sits a single nucleotide away, making a read error possible. The V call is TRBV28, the J call TRBJ2-7; no reliable D call. The CDR3 runs 14 residues. Between the trimmed V and J ends, which lost 2 bases and 0 bases, there was a span of 8 bases. CDR1 MDHEN and CDR2 SYDVKM come from the germline V gene. The DNA for the CDR3 is TGTGCCAGCAGTTTAGCGATGCTCTCCTACGAGCAGTACTTC. Amino acids: CASSLAMLSYEQYF.

This clonotype was seen a few times. This chain joins TRBV9 and TRBJ2-1; 7 bases are shared with TRBD2. V lost 3 bases, J lost 0 bases, and 9 bases stayed unmatched. The CDR3 has 17 amino acids. Germline assignment: CDR1 SGDLS and CDR2 YYNGEE. The CDR3 spells CASSADTSVSSYNEQFF. The CDR3 nucleotides read TGTGCCAGCAGCGCGGACACTAGCGTAAGCTCCTACAATGAGCAGTTCTTC.

CDR3: CASSQDWGGPGDTQYF. CDR3 bases: TGTGCCAGCAGCCAAGATTGGGGGGGCCCTGGAGATACGCAGTATTTT. The gene calls are TRBV3-1 and TRBJ2-3, with a weak D call TRBD2 (7 bases). Trimming stripped 0 bases from V and 5 bases from J, with 15 bases between. Germline loops: CDR1 LGHDT, CDR2 YNNKEL (reference sequence). The CDR3 is 16 amino acids.

There are a few counts of this clonotype. The chain carries TRBV2 and TRBJ2-5; a weak D match, TRBD1 (5 bases). The V gene's germline CDR1 is SNHLY and CDR2 FYNNEI. V was trimmed by 10 bases and J by 2 bases, leaving 17 bases between them. The CDR3 extends over 14 amino acids. The CDR3 loop reads CATTPTGSQETQYF. In nucleotides, the CDR3 is TGTGCCACCACCCCAACAGGATCTCAAGAGACCCAGTACTTC.

This clonotype appeared many times. This rearrangement joins TRBV29-1 to TRBJ1-4; 10 bases fit TRBD1. J was trimmed by 0 bases and V by 6 bases; bases with no gene match: 1. Germline CDR1 reads SQVTM; CDR2 reads ANQGSEA. The length of the CDR3 is 14 residues. CDR3 coding DNA: TGCAGCGTCGGACAGGGGGCAACTAATGAAAAACTGTTTTTT. This sequence encodes CSVGQGATNEKLFF.

This rearrangement joins TRBV18 to TRBJ1-2; no reliable D call. CDR3 length equals 14 residues. Germline V gives CDR1 KGHSH, CDR2 LQKENI. Trimming took 0 bases from V and 8 from J, leaving 13 bases between them. This CDR3 reads CASSPPSAVGGYTF. Here the CDR3 DNA reads TGTGCCAGCTCACCACCGAGTGCCGTGGGAGGCTACACCTTC.

The rearrangement joins TRBV6-4 to TRBJ2-3; perhaps TRBD2 as D (6 bases). This CDR3 comprises 16 residues. Germline V CDR1 and CDR2: MRHNA, SNTAGT. The ends were cut back, 7 bases at V and 5 bases at J, with 22 bases in the middle. CDR3 sequence (DNA): TGTGCCAGCACGCGGTCCCAGGAGGGTAGGGGAGATACGCAGTATTTT. This sequence encodes CASTRSQEGRGDTQYF.

The sample holds a few counts of this clonotype. CDR3 residues: CATSPRWTGDSPLHF. CDR3 coding DNA: TGTGCCACCAGCCCCCGTTGGACAGGGGATTCACCCCTCCACTTT. The chain employs TRBV15 and TRBJ1-6, with 9 bases that match TRBD1. The CDR3 spans 15 residues. V gave up 5 bases and J gave up 8 bases; unmatched junction bases: 7. Germline CDR1 is LNHNV and CDR2 is YYDKDF (reference sequence).

This clonotype occurred a few times. With a much larger clone just one base away, this may be a read error. The V call is TRBV5-5, the J call TRBJ2-7; no definite D call. The V end was cut by 9 bases, the J end by 0 bases, with 13 bases between. Germline V gene lookup returns CDR1 SGHKS and CDR2 YYEKEE (reference sequence). CDR3 length: 13 residues. CDR3 sequence reads: CATRTGISYEQYF. CDR3 in DNA: TGTGCCACCAGGACCGGCATCTCCTACGAGCAGTACTTC.

The rearrangement joins TRBV27 to TRBJ1-2, with D perhaps matching TRBD1 (6 bases). The CDR3 extends over 12 amino acids. V lost 7 bases to trimming and J lost 6 bases, with 12 bases between them. Per the germline V gene, CDR1 is MNHEY and CDR2 is SMNVEV (reference sequence). This CDR3 reads CASTIGGNGYTF. The CDR3 DNA reads TGTGCCAGCACTATAGGGGGAAATGGCTACACCTTC.

This sequence joins TRBV12-3 or TRBV12-4 and TRBJ2-7; a possible D gene is TRBD2 (6 bases). This CDR3 has 15 residues. Trimming shortened V by 3 bases and J by 7 bases, and 19 bases separated the two germline ends. DNA for the CDR3: TGTGCCAGCAGTTTTAAGGGTAGCGGTCCGGTAGAGCAGTACTTC. This encodes CASSFKGSGPVEQYF.

This clonotype was counted a few times. The rearrangement joins TRBV6-1 to TRBJ2-5; D is possibly TRBD1 or TRBD2 (5 bases each). This CDR3 contains 14 residues. CDR1 is MNHNS and CDR2 is SASEGT in the germline V gene. Trimming cost V 3 bases and J 1 base, with 9 bases left between them. This chain's CDR3 is CASSDWGSQETQYF. Written as DNA, the CDR3 is TGTGCCAGCAGTGATTGGGGGAGCCAAGAGACCCAGTACTTC.

This rearrangement joins TRBV11-3 to TRBJ2-5; D gene unclear. The CDR3 length is 15 residues. The V and J ends lost 0 bases and 4 bases respectively, with 12 bases between them. The V gene's germline CDR1 is SGHNT and CDR2 YENEEA. The CDR3 reads CASSLEGRLGETQYF. The CDR3 DNA reads as TGTGCCAGCAGCTTAGAGGGCAGGTTAGGAGAGACCCAGTACTTC.

V and J are TRBV10-3 and TRBJ1-5, with a weak D call TRBD1 (5 bases). The V end was cut by 4 bases, the J end by 0 bases, with 7 bases between. In germline, CDR1 is ENHRY, CDR2 SYGVKD. This CDR3 comprises 14 residues. CDR3 region: CAISGQLSNQPQHF. In DNA, the CDR3 is TGTGCCATCAGTGGACAGCTTAGCAATCAGCCCCAGCATTTT.

Concerning this clonotype itself: This may be a read error: a much more frequent sequence differs by one nucleotide. The genes are TRBV7-2 and TRBJ2-5; 8 bases fit TRBD2. This CDR3 comprises 16 residues. CDR1 and CDR2 from the germline V gene are SGHTA and FQGNSA. CDR3 region: CASSLGSGSGVETRYF. CDR3 DNA: TGTGCCAGCAGCTTAGGGAGCGGGAGTGGGGTAGAGACCCGGTACTTC.

The chain combines TRBV6-5 with TRBJ2-2; TRBD1 agrees at 12 bases. J lost 7 bases, V lost 3 bases, and 6 bases had no gene match. This CDR3 comprises 16 residues. CDR1 is MNHEY, CDR2 SVGAGI, per germline. CDR3 sequence reads: CASSYGDRGLGGELFF. The CDR3 DNA reads as TGTGCCAGCAGTTATGGGGACAGGGGGCTCGGCGGGGAGCTGTTTTTT.

J is TRBJ2-5 and V is TRBV7-3; a possible D gene is TRBD2 (6 bases). Trimming removed 4 bases from V and 11 bases from J, with 17 bases in between. This CDR3 has 13 residues. Germline CDR1 is SGHTA and CDR2 is FQGTGA. The CDR3: CASSSQRDSRQYF. CDR3 DNA: TGTGCCAGCAGCTCACAGAGGGACTCCCGGCAGTACTTC.

This clonotype came up a few times. The V call is TRBV21-1, the J call TRBJ2-7; TRBD2 is the table's D call and was not checked against the DNA. TRBV21-1 is a listed pseudogene. The CDR3 sequence is 14 residues long. CDR3 DNA: TGTGCCAAGACCCGGGACGAAATAATGGGGGAGCAGTACTTC. Its translation is CAKTRDEIMGEQYF.

On this clonotype itself: A read error may produce the germline difference seen at one junction end. The chain couples TRBV3-1 to TRBJ2-3; D not resolved. This CDR3 region has 13 residues. Germline CDR1 and CDR2: LGHDT and YNNKEL (reference sequence). CDR3 residues: CASSQLRVDTRYF. As DNA, the CDR3 is TGTGCCAGCAGCCAACTTCGGGTGGATACGCGGTATTTT.

V usage is TRBV4-1 and J usage is TRBJ2-3, with D perhaps matching TRBD1 (6 bases). CDR3 size: 16 residues. CDR1 is MGHRA and CDR2 is YSYEKL in the germline V gene. Trimming pared 4 bases from V and 4 bases from J, leaving 18 bases between. This CDR3 is CASSLQTGPGADTQYF. CDR3 bases: TGCGCCAGCAGCCTCCAAACAGGGCCCGGGGCAGATACGCAGTATTTT.